This TCR beta chain is drawn from a study of regulatory T cells in long-lasting Graves disease. Time point described: persistent/refractory GD, antithyroid drugs over 5 years with positive TRAb. Extracted PBMC RNA gave rise to the TCR library. As concerns this clonotype: One junction end disagrees with the germline gene, perhaps due to a read error.

Assembly of TCR beta libraries relied on iRepertoire HTBI primers together with Arm-PCR of CDR3 regions. From the multiplex PCR reads, TCRdb called clonotypes with MiXCR, one entry per CDR3 protein. The data contain 300,000 to 500,000 distinct CDR3 sequences, roughly 20% of them seen just once; the ten biggest clones take up around 20%. Germline V CDR1 and CDR2: SGHRS, YFSETQ. The length of the CDR3 is 13 residues. This receptor was taken from a female donor with Graves disease. Sequenced material: peripheral blood mononuclear cells (PBMCs), taken when the disease was refractory, from a patient treated with antithyroid drugs. This chain connects TRBV5-1 to TRBJ2-7; D gene ambiguous. The CDR3 loop reads CASSLDGVYEQYF. CDR3 DNA: TGCGCCAGCAGTTTGGACGGAGTCTACGAGCAGTACTTC.